The following is a T cell receptor (beta chain) sequence with its context. The CDR3 runs to 16 residues. CDR1 is SGHVS, CDR2 FQNEAQ, per germline. Between the trimmed V and J ends, which lost 4 bases and 0 bases, there was a span of 13 bases. The sample originates from a study of blood T cell repertoires in COVID-19. Study details: Sources were T cells, B-cell-depleted T cells, or PBMCs; the material itself was cDNA or gDNA.

Some clones are missing from TCRdb's copy, which holds only in-frame ones; the method was immunoSEQ multiplex PCR. This table has about 270,000 clones, 85% appearing once. The sample comprised PBMCs or T cells enriched from blood (not recorded which). This sequence was found in a woman aged 45-59 years with acute COVID-19. The chain couples TRBV7-8 to TRBJ2-1; the D gene is possibly TRBD2 (6 bases). The CDR3 sequence: CASSSHSGSSYNEQFF. The CDR3 DNA reads TGTGCCAGCAGCTCGCATAGCGGCAGCTCCTACAATGAGCAGTTCTTC.